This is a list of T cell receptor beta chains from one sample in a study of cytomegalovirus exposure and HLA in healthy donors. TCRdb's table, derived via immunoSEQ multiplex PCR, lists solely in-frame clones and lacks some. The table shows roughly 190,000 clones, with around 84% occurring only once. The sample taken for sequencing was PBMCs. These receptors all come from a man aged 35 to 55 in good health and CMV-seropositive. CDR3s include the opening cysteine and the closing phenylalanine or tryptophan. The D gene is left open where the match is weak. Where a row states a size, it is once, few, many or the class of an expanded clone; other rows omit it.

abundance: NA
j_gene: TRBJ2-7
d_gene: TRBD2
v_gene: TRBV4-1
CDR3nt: TGCGCCAGCAGCCAGAGAGGGACTAGCTCCTACGAGCAGTACTTC
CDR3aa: CASSQRGTSSYEQYF

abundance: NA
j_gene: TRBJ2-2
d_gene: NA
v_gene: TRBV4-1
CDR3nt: TGCGCCAGTTCTAGAGCAGAGAGCACCGGGGAGCTGTTTTTT
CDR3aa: CASSRAESTGELFF

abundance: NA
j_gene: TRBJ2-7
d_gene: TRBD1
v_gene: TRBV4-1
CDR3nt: TGCGCCAGCAGCCAAGACCGGGACAGGTTCTCCTACGAGCAGTACTTC
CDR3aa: CASSQDRDRFSYEQYF

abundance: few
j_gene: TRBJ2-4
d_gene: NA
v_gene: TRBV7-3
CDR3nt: TGTGCCAGCAGCTTAACGGGTAGCACCAAAAACATTCAGTACTTC
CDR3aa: CASSLTGSTKNIQYF

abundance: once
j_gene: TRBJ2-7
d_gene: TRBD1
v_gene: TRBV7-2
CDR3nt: TGTGCCAGCAACCGGGACAGTCCCTACGAGCAGTACTTC
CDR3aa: CASNRDSPYEQYF

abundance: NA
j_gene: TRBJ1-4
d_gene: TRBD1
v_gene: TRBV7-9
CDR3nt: TGTGCCAGCAGCAGACAGGGGGCAGAGGAAAAACTGTTTTTT
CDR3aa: CASSRQGAEEKLFF

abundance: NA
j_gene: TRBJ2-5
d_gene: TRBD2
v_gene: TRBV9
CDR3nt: TGTGCCAGCAGCGTTCCAGGGACTAGCGGCCAAGAGACCCAGTACTTC
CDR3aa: CASSVPGTSGQETQYF

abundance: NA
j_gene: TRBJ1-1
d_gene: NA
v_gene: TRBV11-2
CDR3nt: TGTGCCAGCAGCCGTGGACAAGACAACACTGAAGCTTTCTTT
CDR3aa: CASSRGQDNTEAFF

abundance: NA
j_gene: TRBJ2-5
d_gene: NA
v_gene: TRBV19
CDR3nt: TGTGCCAGTTCCAAGGGGGGGGAAGAGACCCAGTACTTC
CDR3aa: CASSKGGEETQYF

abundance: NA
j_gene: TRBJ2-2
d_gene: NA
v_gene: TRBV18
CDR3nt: TGTGCCAGCTCACCACCCGACAGGAACACCGGGGAGCTGTTTTTT
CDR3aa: CASSPPDRNTGELFF

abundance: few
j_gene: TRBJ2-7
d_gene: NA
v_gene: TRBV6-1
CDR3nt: TGTGCCAGCAGTGACTGGACACGCGAGCAGTACTTC
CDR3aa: CASSDWTREQYF

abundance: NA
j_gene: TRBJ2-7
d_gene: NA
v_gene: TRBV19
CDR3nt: TGTGCCAGTAGTATAGCTAGCGATCGGAGCTACGAGCAGTACTTC
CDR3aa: CASSIASDRSYEQYF

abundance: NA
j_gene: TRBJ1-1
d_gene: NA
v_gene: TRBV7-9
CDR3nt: TGTGCCAGCAGCGACAGACTGAACACTGAAGCTTTCTTT
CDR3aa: CASSDRLNTEAFF

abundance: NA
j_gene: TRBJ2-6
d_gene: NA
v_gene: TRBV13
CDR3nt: TGTGCCAGCAGCCCAAGGGGGTATGGGGCCAACGTCCTGACTTTC
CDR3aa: CASSPRGYGANVLTF

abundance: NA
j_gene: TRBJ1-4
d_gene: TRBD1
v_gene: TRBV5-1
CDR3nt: TGCGCCAGCAGCTTTGGACAGGGGGGTAATGAAAAACTGTTTTTT
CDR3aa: CASSFGQGGNEKLFF

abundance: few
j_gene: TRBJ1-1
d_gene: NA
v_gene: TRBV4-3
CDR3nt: TGCGCCAGCAGCCAAGATTGGCAGTTAGCTACTAAAGCTTTCTTT
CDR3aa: CASSQDWQLATKAFF

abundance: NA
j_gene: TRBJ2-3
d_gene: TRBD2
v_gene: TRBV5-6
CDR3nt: TGTGCCAGCAGCTCGGGGACTAGCGTTCGCACAGATACGCAGTATTTT
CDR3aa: CASSSGTSVRTDTQYF

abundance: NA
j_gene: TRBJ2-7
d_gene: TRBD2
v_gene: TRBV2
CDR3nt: TGTGCCAGCAGTTACGGCGGACTAGCGGGAGGGGGCGAGCAGTACTTC
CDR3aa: CASSYGGLAGGGEQYF

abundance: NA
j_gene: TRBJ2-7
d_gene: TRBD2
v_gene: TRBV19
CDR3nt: TGTGCCAGTACTAGGACTAGCGGGACCCTCTACGAGCAGTACTTC
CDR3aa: CASTRTSGTLYEQYF

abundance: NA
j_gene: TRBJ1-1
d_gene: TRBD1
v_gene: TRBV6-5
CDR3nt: TGTGCCAGCAGAGGACAGGGGCGGAACACTGAAGCTTTCTTT
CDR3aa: CASRGQGRNTEAFF

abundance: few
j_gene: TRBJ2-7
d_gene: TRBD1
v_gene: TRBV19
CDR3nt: TGTGCCAGTAGTAGACAGGGTTCGTACGAGCAGTACTTC
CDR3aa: CASSRQGSYEQYF

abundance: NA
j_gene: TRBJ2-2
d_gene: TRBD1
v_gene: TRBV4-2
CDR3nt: TGTGCCAGCAACCAAGCGGGACAGGGGGCCGGGGAGCTGTTTTTT
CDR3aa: CASNQAGQGAGELFF

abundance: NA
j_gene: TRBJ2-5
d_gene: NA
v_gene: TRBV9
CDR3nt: TGTGCCAGCAGCGTAGCACCGACAGTACAAGAGACCCAGTACTTC
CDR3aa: CASSVAPTVQETQYF

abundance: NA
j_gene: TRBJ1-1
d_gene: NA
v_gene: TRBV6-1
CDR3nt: TGTGCCAGCAGGAGAGGTAACACTGAAGCTTTCTTT
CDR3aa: CASRRGNTEAFF

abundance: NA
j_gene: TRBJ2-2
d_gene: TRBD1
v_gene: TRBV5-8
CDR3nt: TGTGCCAGCAGCCCGGGACAGTATGAGAACACCGGGGAGCTGTTTTTT
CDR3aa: CASSPGQYENTGELFF

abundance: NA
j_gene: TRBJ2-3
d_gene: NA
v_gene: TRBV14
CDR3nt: TGTGCCAGCAGCCAAGTTTACTGGGACTCAACCACAGATACGCAGTATTTT
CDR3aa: CASSQVYWDSTTDTQYF

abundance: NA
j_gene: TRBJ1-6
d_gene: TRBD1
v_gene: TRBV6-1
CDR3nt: TGTGCCAGCAGGGCGACAGGGGTATCACCCCTCCACTTT
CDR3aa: CASRATGVSPLHF

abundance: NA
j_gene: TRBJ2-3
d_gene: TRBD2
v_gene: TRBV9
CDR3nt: TGTGCCAGCAGCGCCGCGGGACTAACGAGCACAGATACGCAGTATTTT
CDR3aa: CASSAAGLTSTDTQYF

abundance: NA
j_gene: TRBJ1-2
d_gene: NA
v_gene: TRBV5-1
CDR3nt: TGCGCCAGCAGCTTGGTGGGCAGGGACTATGGCTACACCTTC
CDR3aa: CASSLVGRDYGYTF

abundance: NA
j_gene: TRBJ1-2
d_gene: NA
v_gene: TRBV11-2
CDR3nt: TGTGCCAGCAGCTTAATGGGGGGGCAAAACTATGGCTACACCTTC
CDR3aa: CASSLMGGQNYGYTF

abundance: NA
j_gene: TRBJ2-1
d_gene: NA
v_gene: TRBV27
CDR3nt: TGTGCCAGCAGTTTGGTAGCTGGGAATGAGCAGTTCTTC
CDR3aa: CASSLVAGNEQFF

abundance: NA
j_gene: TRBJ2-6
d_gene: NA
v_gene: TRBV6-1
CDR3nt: TGTGCCAGCAGTGGGACAATAGGTCGGCCATCTGGGGCCAACGTCCTGACTTTC
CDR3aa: CASSGTIGRPSGANVLTF

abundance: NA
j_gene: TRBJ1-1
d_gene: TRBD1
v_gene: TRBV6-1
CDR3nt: TGTGCCAGCAGTACGACAGGGGAATTTGAAGCTTTCTTT
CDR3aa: CASSTTGEFEAFF

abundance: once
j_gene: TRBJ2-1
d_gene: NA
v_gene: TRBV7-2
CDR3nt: TGTGCCAGCAGCCCAGGTCGGAATGAGCAGTTCTTC
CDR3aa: CASSPGRNEQFF

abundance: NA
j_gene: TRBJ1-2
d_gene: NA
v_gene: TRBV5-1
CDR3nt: TGCGCCAGCAGCTTGGGAGCGTCAGCTAACTATGGCTACACCTTC
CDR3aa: CASSLGASANYGYTF

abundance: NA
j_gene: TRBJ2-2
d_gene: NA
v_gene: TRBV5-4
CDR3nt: TGTGCCAGCCAAAGGACAGCGAACACCGGGGAGCTGTTTTTT
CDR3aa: CASQRTANTGELFF

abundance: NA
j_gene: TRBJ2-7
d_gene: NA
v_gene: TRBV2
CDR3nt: TGTGCCAGCAGGAGGGGGGGGAGCTCCTACGAGCAGTACTTC
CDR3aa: CASRRGGSSYEQYF

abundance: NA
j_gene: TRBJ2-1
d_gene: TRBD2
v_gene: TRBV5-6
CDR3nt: TGTGCCAGCAGCTCCCCGGGACTAGCGGGACACAATGAGCAGTTCTTC
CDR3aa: CASSSPGLAGHNEQFF

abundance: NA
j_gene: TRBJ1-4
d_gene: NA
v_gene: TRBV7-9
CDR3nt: TGTGCCAGCAGCTTAGCCCCTGCGGGTGAAAAACTGTTTTTT
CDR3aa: CASSLAPAGEKLFF

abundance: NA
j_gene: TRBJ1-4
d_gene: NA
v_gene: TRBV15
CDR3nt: TGTGCCACCAGCAGAGATGGTCTCGGTGAAAAACTGTTTTTT
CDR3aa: CATSRDGLGEKLFF

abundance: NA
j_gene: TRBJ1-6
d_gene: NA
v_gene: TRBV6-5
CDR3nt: TGTGCCAGCAGAGGCCAGGGGCATAATTCACCCCTCCACTTT
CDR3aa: CASRGQGHNSPLHF

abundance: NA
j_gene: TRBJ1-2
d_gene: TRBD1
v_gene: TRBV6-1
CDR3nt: TGTGCCAGCAGTGAGAATCAGGGGGTTTCTGGCTACACCTTC
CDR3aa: CASSENQGVSGYTF

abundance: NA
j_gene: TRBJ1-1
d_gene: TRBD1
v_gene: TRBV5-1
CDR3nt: TGCGCCAGCAGCTTGCAGGGGGGCCCTGAAGCTTTCTTT
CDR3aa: CASSLQGGPEAFF

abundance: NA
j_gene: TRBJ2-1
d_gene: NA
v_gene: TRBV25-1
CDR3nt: TGTGCCAGCAGAACCGGGAACTACAATGAGCAGTTCTTC
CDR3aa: CASRTGNYNEQFF

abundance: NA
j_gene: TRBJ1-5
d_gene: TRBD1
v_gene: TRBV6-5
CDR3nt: TGTGCCAGCAGTTGGACAGGGGGTAGCAATCAGCCCCAGCATTTT
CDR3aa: CASSWTGGSNQPQHF

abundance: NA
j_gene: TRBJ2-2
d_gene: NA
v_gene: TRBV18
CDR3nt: TGTGCCAGCTCACCACTGGGACAGAACACCGGGGAGCTGTTTTTT
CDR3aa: CASSPLGQNTGELFF

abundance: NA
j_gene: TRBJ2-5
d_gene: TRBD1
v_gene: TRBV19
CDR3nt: TGTGCCAGTAGTATCTCGGACAGGGGTTTCGAGACCCAGTACTTC
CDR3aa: CASSISDRGFETQYF

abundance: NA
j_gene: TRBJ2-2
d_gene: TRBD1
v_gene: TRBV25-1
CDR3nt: TGTGCCAGCAGTGAACTAGCACCGGGACAGGCTCACACCGGGGAGCTGTTTTTT
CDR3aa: CASSELAPGQAHTGELFF

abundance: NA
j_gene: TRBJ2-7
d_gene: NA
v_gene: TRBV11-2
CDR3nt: TGTGCCAGCAGGCGAAACTCCTACGAGCAGTACTTC
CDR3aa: CASRRNSYEQYF

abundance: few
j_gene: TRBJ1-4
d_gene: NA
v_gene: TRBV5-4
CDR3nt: TGTGCCAGCAGCCTATCAGGGGTTGGTAATGAAAAACTGTTTTTT
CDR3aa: CASSLSGVGNEKLFF

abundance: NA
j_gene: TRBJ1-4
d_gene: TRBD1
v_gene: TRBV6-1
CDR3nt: TGTGCCAGCAGCCCGAGGCCAGGGGGCGTTGAAAAACTGTTTTTT
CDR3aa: CASSPRPGGVEKLFF

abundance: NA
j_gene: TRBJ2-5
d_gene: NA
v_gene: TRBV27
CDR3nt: TGTGCCAGCAGTGCGTCCCCCGGGGTGACCCAGTACTTC
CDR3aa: CASSASPGVTQYF

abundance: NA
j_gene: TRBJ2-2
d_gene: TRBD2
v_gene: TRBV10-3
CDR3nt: TGTGCCATTGGCGCTAGGCGGGAGTACACCGGGGAGCTGTTTTTT
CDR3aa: CAIGARREYTGELFF

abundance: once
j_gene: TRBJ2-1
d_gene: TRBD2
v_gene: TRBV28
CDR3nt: TGTGCCAGCAGTCCCCCTGGGCTAGCGGGAGGTGACAATGAGCAGTTCTTC
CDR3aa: CASSPPGLAGGDNEQFF

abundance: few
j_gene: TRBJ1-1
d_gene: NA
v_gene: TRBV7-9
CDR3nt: TGTGCCAGCAGCCTCTCCGGACAGGAAGCTTTCTTT
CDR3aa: CASSLSGQEAFF